This is a list of T cell receptor beta chains from one sample in a study of blood T cell repertoires in COVID-19. Sequenced by immunoSEQ multiplex PCR; TCRdb stores in-frame clones only, minus some. This sample has over 90,000 clones, with around 83% found just once. The material sequenced was peripheral blood. These TCRs come from a woman aged 60-75 years in a cohort sampled during active or convalescent COVID-19. CDR3s include the opening cysteine and the closing phenylalanine or tryptophan. The order of the fields is clone size, V gene, CDR3 length, D gene, J gene, CDR3 DNA, CDR3 protein. The D gene is left open where the match is weak. A clone size is listed for some rows: how often the clone was seen (once, few, many), or a class if it is expanded.

NA	TRBV4-1	14	TRBD2	TRBJ2-3	TGCGCCAGCGTAGGGCTAGCGGGAGGGAATACGCAGTATTTT	CASVGLAGGNTQYF
NA	TRBV19	17	NA	TRBJ1-2	TGTGCCAGTAGTATTTTCCGGGTTTCAGGGCGTCGCTATGGCTACACCTTC	CASSIFRVSGRRYGYTF
NA	TRBV29-1	13	NA	TRBJ2-5	TGCAGCGTTGAATATCAGGGTCCGGAGACCCAGTACTTC	CSVEYQGPETQYF
once	TRBV7-2	16	NA	TRBJ1-2	TGTGCCAGCAGCCCCCCCCGGGGGGGGGTAGGCTATGGCTACACCTTC	CASSPPRGGVGYGYTF
NA	TRBV28	14	TRBD1	TRBJ1-1	TGTGCCAGCAGATACGGGACAGGGGTGACTGAAGCTTTCTTT	CASRYGTGVTEAFF
NA	TRBV14	13	NA	TRBJ1-1	TGTGCCAGCAGCCTCACAGTGAACACTGAAGCTTTCTTT	CASSLTVNTEAFF
NA	TRBV5-4	13	TRBD2	TRBJ2-7	TGTGCCAGCAGCCGGACTAGCGGCTACGAGCAGTACTTC	CASSRTSGYEQYF
NA	TRBV5-1	16	TRBD1	TRBJ1-4	TGCGCCAGCAGCTTGGATGCGGACAGGGGTAATGAAAAACTGTTTTTT	CASSLDADRGNEKLFF
NA	TRBV4-2	13	TRBD1	TRBJ2-7	TGTGCCAGCAGCCAAGAACAGGGGGGCGAGCAGTACTTC	CASSQEQGGEQYF
NA	TRBV9	15	TRBD1	TRBJ2-7	TGTGCCAGCAGCACCCACGGGACAGGGGTTTACGAGCAGTACTTC	CASSTHGTGVYEQYF
NA	TRBV6-1	14	NA	TRBJ1-2	TGTGCCAGCAGTGAAAAGGGGCCGAACTATGGCTACACCTTC	CASSEKGPNYGYTF
NA	TRBV9	13	NA	TRBJ1-2	TGTGCCAGCAGCGTAGAACAGGAAGTGAGCTACACCTTC	CASSVEQEVSYTF
once	TRBV18	15	NA	TRBJ1-5	TGTGCCAGCTCACCGGTTGTAGATAGCAATCAGCCCCAGCATTTT	CASSPVVDSNQPQHF
NA	TRBV3-1/TRBV3-2	13	TRBD1	TRBJ1-4	TGTGCCAGCAGCCAAACCGGGACAGTCAAACTGTTTTTT	CASSQTGTVKLFF
NA	TRBV18	16	NA	TRBJ1-5	TGTGCCAGCTCCGCCCTAGGGAGGACCACGAATCAGCCCCAGCATTTT	CASSALGRTTNQPQHF
NA	TRBV7-6	16	TRBD1	TRBJ2-3	TGTGCCAGCAGCTCCCACCGGGACAGGAACACAGATACGCAGTATTTT	CASSSHRDRNTDTQYF
NA	TRBV7-6	16	NA	TRBJ2-2	TGTGCCAGCAGCTTAGGGAGCAGGGTCGGCACCGGGGAGCTGTTTTTT	CASSLGSRVGTGELFF
NA	TRBV7-9	14	NA	TRBJ1-4	TGTGCCAGCAGCCGCTACAGGGACCAAGAAAAACTGTTTTTT	CASSRYRDQEKLFF
once	TRBV7-8	17	TRBD2	TRBJ2-1	TGTGCCAGCAGCTACAGCATCGGACTAGCGGGAGGCAATGAGCAGTTCTTC	CASSYSIGLAGGNEQFF
NA	TRBV19	15	NA	TRBJ1-5	TGTGCCAGTAGTATTTCCGGGGGAGGCAATCAGCCCCAGCATTTT	CASSISGGGNQPQHF
NA	TRBV7-2	14	TRBD1	TRBJ2-5	TGTGCCAGCAGCTCCGGACAGGGATTTGAGACCCAGTACTTC	CASSSGQGFETQYF
NA	TRBV12-3/TRBV12-4	13	TRBD1	TRBJ2-7	TGTGCCAGCAGGTCGGGACAGGGCTACGAGCAGTACTTC	CASRSGQGYEQYF
NA	TRBV19	13	TRBD1	TRBJ1-4	TGTGCCAGTAGTTACAGGGGCCGCTCTGCTCTGTTTTTT	CASSYRGRSALFF
NA	TRBV21-1	14	NA	TRBJ1-2	TGTGCCAGCAGCAAAGGAGGGGGCAGCTATGGCTACACCTTC	CASSKGGGSYGYTF
NA	TRBV6-6	19	TRBD1	TRBJ1-6	TGTGCCAGCAGTCTCGCCTCCCAGAGGTTCGGGACAGGGGGCCCACCCCTCCACTTT	CASSLASQRFGTGGPPLHF
NA	TRBV6-5	13	NA	TRBJ1-4	TGTGCCAGCCATGCGGGGGGAAGTGAAAAACTGTTTTTT	CASHAGGSEKLFF
NA	TRBV19	13	NA	TRBJ2-1	TGTGCCAGTAGCCCCGGGACTTTATCCACCCAGTTCTTC	CASSPGTLSTQFF
NA	TRBV15	15	TRBD1	TRBJ1-2	TGTGCCACCAGCAGAGGAGGGCAGGGGGGCTATGGCTACACCTTC	CATSRGGQGGYGYTF
NA	TRBV10-3	14	NA	TRBJ1-5	TGTGCCATCAGTGCGGCAGGGGCCAATCAGCCCCAGCATTTT	CAISAAGANQPQHF
NA	TRBV4-1	16	NA	TRBJ1-4	TGCGCCAGCAGCCAACCCGTACGGGGGTCTAATGAAAAACTGTTTTTT	CASSQPVRGSNEKLFF
NA	TRBV5-6	16	NA	TRBJ2-1	TGTGCCAGCAGTGTTCTGGGGGGTCTCTCCTACAATGAGCAGTTCTTC	CASSVLGGLSYNEQFF
NA	TRBV10-2	14	TRBD2	TRBJ2-3	TGCGCCAGCAGTGCTAGCGGACGCACAGATACGCAGTATTTT	CASSASGRTDTQYF
NA	TRBV29-1	12	NA	TRBJ1-1	TGCAGCGTTGGTGTTCAGGGCGGCGAAGCTTTCTTT	CSVGVQGGEAFF
NA	TRBV10-3	14	TRBD1	TRBJ1-5	TGTGCCATCAGTGCCGGACAGGAAAATCAGCCCCAGCATTTT	CAISAGQENQPQHF
once	TRBV5-1	14	NA	TRBJ1-1	TGCGCCAGCAGCTTGGGGCCCGGGGGTACTGAAGCTTTCTTT	CASSLGPGGTEAFF
NA	TRBV5-5	17	NA	TRBJ1-2	TGTGCCAGCAGCTTGGCCGACAGAGGAAGATCAAACTATGGCTACACCTTC	CASSLADRGRSNYGYTF
NA	TRBV2	15	TRBD2	TRBJ2-5	TGTGCCAGCAGTGACGGAAGACTAGCGCAAGAGACCCAGTACTTC	CASSDGRLAQETQYF
NA	TRBV6-4	17	TRBD1	TRBJ2-1	TGTGCCAGCAGTGAAACAGGGGGCTGGGGGCGTTACAATGAGCAGTTCTTC	CASSETGGWGRYNEQFF
NA	TRBV10-3	13	TRBD1	TRBJ1-2	TGTGCCGGAAGGACAGGGCCTAACTATGGCTACACCTTC	CAGRTGPNYGYTF
NA	TRBV5-1	16	NA	TRBJ1-1	TGCGCCAGCAGCTTGGCCGAGTATAGGAGATACACTGAAGCTTTCTTT	CASSLAEYRRYTEAFF
NA	TRBV2	18	NA	TRBJ2-2	TGTGCCAGCAGTGTAGGTAGGAGACTTATGGCGAACACCGGGGAGCTGTTTTTT	CASSVGRRLMANTGELFF
once	TRBV4-1	14	TRBD2	TRBJ2-7	TGCGCCAGCAGCCAAGAGGGGGGGGTATACGAGCAGTACTTC	CASSQEGGVYEQYF
NA	TRBV30	14	TRBD1	TRBJ1-2	TGTGCCTGGGAGGGGGCGACCGAGAACTATGGCTACACCTTC	CAWEGATENYGYTF
NA	TRBV5-6	14	TRBD2	TRBJ2-1	TGTGCCAGCAGCTCCATTAGCGGGAGTGCGGGGCAGTTCTTC	CASSSISGSAGQFF
NA	TRBV19	12	NA	TRBJ2-1	TGTGCCACCCACTCGGTCCCCAATGAGCAGTTCTTC	CATHSVPNEQFF
NA	TRBV9	15	NA	TRBJ2-5	TGTGCCAGCAGCGTAGGCTCCACTAATCGGGAACCCCAGTACTTC	CASSVGSTNREPQYF
NA	TRBV9	14	NA	TRBJ1-3	TGTGCCAGCAGCCCCACAGTTGGAGGAAACACCATATATTTT	CASSPTVGGNTIYF
NA	TRBV6-5	13	TRBD1	TRBJ1-1	TGTGCCAGCAGAGGACAGGCGAACACTGAAGCTTTCTTT	CASRGQANTEAFF
NA	TRBV9	11	NA	TRBJ1-2	TGTGCCAGCAGCAATAGAGGGGGCTACACCTTC	CASSNRGGYTF
NA	TRBV5-1	15	NA	TRBJ2-3	TGCGCCAGCAGCTTGGGGACAGCTAGCACAGATACGCAGTATTTT	CASSLGTASTDTQYF
NA	TRBV18	14	TRBD1	TRBJ2-5	TGTGCCAGCTCTTCTCACAGGGGAACAGAGACCCAGTACTTC	CASSSHRGTETQYF
few	TRBV7-3	12	NA	TRBJ2-1	TGTGCCAGCAGGGGGCGAGGCAATGAGCAGTTCTTC	CASRGRGNEQFF
NA	TRBV2	14	TRBD1	TRBJ1-1	TGTGCCAGCAGGGCCGGGACAGGGAACACTGAAGCTTTCTTT	CASRAGTGNTEAFF
NA	TRBV27	14	NA	TRBJ1-4	TGTGCCAGCAGTCTCAGGGGAGACGAGGAAAAACTGTTTTTT	CASSLRGDEEKLFF
NA	TRBV25-1	15	NA	TRBJ1-2	TGTGCCAGCAGTAAAGGGGGTCAGACCTTCTATGGCTACACCTTC	CASSKGGQTFYGYTF
NA	TRBV21-1	21	NA	TRBJ2-1	TGTGCCAGCAGCAAAGAGGGGACTAGCGGGCAAACCCGAGGTACCTACAATGAGCAGTTCTTC	CASSKEGTSGQTRGTYNEQFF
NA	TRBV12-3/TRBV12-4	13	TRBD1	TRBJ1-1	TGTGCCAGCAGAGGACAGGGACATAGATCCGCTTTCTTT	CASRGQGHRSAFF
NA	TRBV7-2	17	NA	TRBJ2-1	TGTGCCAGCAGCTTAGATGGTATGTGGGAGGATGACGGTGAGCAGTTCTTC	CASSLDGMWEDDGEQFF
NA	TRBV7-8	14	NA	TRBJ1-5	TGTGCCAGCAGCCTAGACAGTCGGGGTCAGCCCCAGCATTTT	CASSLDSRGQPQHF
NA	TRBV6-4	12	NA	TRBJ2-5	TGTGCCAGCAGTGAAGAGGAAGAGACCCAGTACTTC	CASSEEEETQYF